This T cell receptor beta chain was retrieved from a study of beta chain features in type 1 diabetes. Worth noting for this clone: Its specificity is not known.

Sequencing targeted expressed TCRB transcripts, as all isolated RNA had been reverse transcribed. Method: immunoSEQ multiplex PCR; TCRdb's copy keeps in-frame clones and lacks some. The data show fewer than 650,000 clones, with 15% to 17% seen just once and approximately 0.093% held by the top ten. In germline, CDR1 is MNHEY, CDR2 SMNVEV (reference sequence). Deletions cut 4 bases from V and 3 bases from J, with 10 bases between. The CDR3 contains 14 residues. Study results and caveats: More deletions and fewer insertions at VDJ junctions were found in patients with type 1 diabetes. Whether TCRB rearrangement is influenced by HLA type was left unresolved in this analysis. Compared with healthy donors, patients appeared to share more similar naive, central memory and regulatory TCRB repertoires.

Sequencing was performed on naive CD4+ T cells from blood. V usage is TRBV27 and J usage is TRBJ1-5; D is unresolved. The receptor was isolated from a man aged 18 to 30 in good health. The CDR3 DNA reads TGTGCCAGCAGTTCCCGACGGGACAATCAGCCCCAGCATTTT. As protein: CASSSRRDNQPQHF.